This TCR beta chain was identified in a study of cytomegalovirus exposure and HLA in healthy donors. Study-wide points: Testing in vitro showed three CMV-associated chains specific for CMV antigens. Both high specificity and high sensitivity reportedly marked the classifier's diagnosis of cytomegalovirus status.

Data came from immunoSEQ multiplex PCR; TCRdb stores just in-frame clones and leaves some out. The sample has roughly 180,000 clones, around four fifths seen once; the top ten hold over 5.5%. The donors were members of the validation cohort, which comprised 120 subjects and was separate from the first cohort of about 700 subjects. As to this clone: Antigen: not known.

The TCR originated in a young man in good health and CMV-seropositive. The sample comprised PBMCs.

For the CDR3, the DNA is TGTGCCAGCAGTTTGATTGCGGGGTCTCCCTACGAGCAGTACTTC. This translates into CASSLIAGSPYEQYF. V and J are TRBV27 and TRBJ2-7; a possible D gene is TRBD2 (6 bases). The CDR3 runs 15 residues. The ends were cut back, 3 bases at V and 2 bases at J, with 14 bases in the middle. Germline V gene lookup returns CDR1 MNHEY and CDR2 SMNVEV (reference sequence).